Reported below is one TCR beta chain. Which antigen it targets is not known. Base quality data are lacking; no much larger clone is found one base away. The data derive from a study of identical twins (dated by TCRdb to about 2016). Concerning the study at large: The study deep-sequenced TCR alpha and beta repertoires from monozygotic twins, unrelated adults of various ages and cord blood to test whether fetal clonotypes persist. Replicate twin experiments were performed at different times using different library preparation protocols to rule out contamination.

General study outcomes and caveats: Zero-insertion analyses could be partly confounded by invariant T cells such as MAIT and iNKT, although diverse VJ usage argued against such confounding for most clonotypes. In beta out-of-frame sequences, excess twin sharing was weaker, because having fewer shared sequences lowered the signal-to-noise ratio. Compared with coincidental sharing between unrelated individuals, out-of-frame TCR alpha sequences shared between twins had an excess of sequences with low generation probability. Conclusions relied on cross-sectional statistical analysis, since the same donors could not be followed over many years. Recombination models systematically underestimated out-of-frame TCR alpha sharing in monozygotic twins but agreed with sharing between unrelated individuals. Fewer insertions were carried by abundant cord blood beta clonotypes; a weaker similar trend was observed in young adult naive repertoires, while no such trend was observed in memory repertoires.

Every donor was a healthy Caucasian. V has 1 base trimmed and J has 6 bases trimmed; junction bases matching no gene number 10. The CDR3, cysteine through phenylalanine, is 16 amino acids long. CDR3 DNA is the only sequence kept; it has 48 bases, read in frame from the first base. The germline V gene supplies CDR1 MGHRA and CDR2 YSYEKL. The library relied on 5' RACE. TCRdb names Illumina HiSeq 2000 as the instrument used. Template switching introduced a universal primer binding site; the final cDNA contained a unique molecular identifier, enabling accurate counting of TCR cDNA molecules. Specific primers in the conserved constant-segment region were used to synthesize first-strand cDNA for TCR alpha and beta chains. To control for contamination, every cDNA library was double barcoded, receiving both a SMART-Mk sample barcode and Illumina barcodes. TruSeq adapter sequences and Illumina sample barcodes were added in two successive PCR steps. Sequencing of the TCR alpha and beta cDNA libraries was done on the Illumina HiSeq platform using custom primers. Per the authors' processing: MiGEC processed the raw reads to extract unique molecular identifiers, while MiXCR was used to determine the CDR3 positions. For each individual, recombination models were inferred using an EM algorithm with the repgenHMM and IGoR tools. The analysis of shared clonotypes was done with the tcR package in R, with sharing normalized by the product of cloneset sizes. To study raw recombination free of thymic and clonal selection effects, out-of-frame nonproductive sequences were analyzed. TCRdb's own reprocessing of the public reads used fastp at Q25 and MiXCR and kept productive beta chains. Rows are combined by CDR3 protein, so each entry shows the most common genes and DNA. The V and J calls reflect TCRdb's pipeline rather than the authors' work. The sample table shows roughly 1.6 million distinct CDR3 sequences, and about 30% are seen once. The top ten clones comprise approximately 0.29% of the sample.

Sequencing used cord blood. The TCR comes from a newborn girl in good health. The V and J genes are TRBV4-1 and TRBJ2-7; 9 nucleotides in the junction match TRBD2. The CDR3 here reads CASSQVWLAGSSEQYF. In nucleotide form, the sequence is TGCGCCAGCAGCCAAGTTTGGCTAGCGGGATCGAGCGAGCAGTACTTC.